Listed below are T cell receptor beta chains from one sample, sequenced in a study of shared clonotypes between healthy human individuals. Profiling relied on immunoSEQ multiplex PCR, and the TCRdb table lists in-frame clones only, not all of them. There are 1 million to 1.2 million clones in the sample; 70% to 80% occur only once, and about 0.89% lies in the top ten. Sequencing was performed on memory CD4+ T cells from PBMCs. These receptors all come from a young man in good health. Some clones in this sample may be carry-over from other donors' samples. CDR3s include the opening cysteine and the closing phenylalanine or tryptophan. A D gene is named only where the DNA matches it firmly. Clone sizes are given selectively: once, few, many, or a class where the clone is expanded.

D: TRBD2; size: .; J: TRBJ2-1; V: TRBV29-1; DNA: TGCAGCGTTGAAATAGGACTAGCGGAATCCTACAATGAGCAGTTCTTC; CDR3: CSVEIGLAESYNEQFF
D: .; size: once; J: TRBJ2-1; V: TRBV5-4; DNA: TGTGCCAGCAGCTCCCGGACTTCCTACTACAATGAGCAGTTCTTC; CDR3: CASSSRTSYYNEQFF
D: .; size: .; J: TRBJ2-7; V: TRBV28; DNA: TGTGCCAGCAGTTCCGACACTTCTCGCCCCGTTTACGAGCAGTACTTC; CDR3: CASSSDTSRPVYEQYF
D: .; size: .; J: TRBJ1-1; V: TRBV7-3; DNA: TGTGCCAGCAGCTTAACGTTCGGTTTGAACACTGAAGCTTTCTTT; CDR3: CASSLTFGLNTEAFF
D: .; size: few; J: TRBJ1-2; V: TRBV18; DNA: TGTGCCAGCTCACCAAGGCCAGGGCAGGGCTATGGCTACACCTTC; CDR3: CASSPRPGQGYGYTF
D: .; size: .; J: TRBJ2-3; V: TRBV11-2; DNA: TGTGCCAGCAGCACAACTCGGGGCGGACCAAACACAGATACGCAGTATTTT; CDR3: CASSTTRGGPNTDTQYF
D: .; size: .; J: TRBJ1-1; V: TRBV28; DNA: TGTGCCAGCAACTTACCGCCGGGGGTGGGAGAGACTGAAGCTTTCTTT; CDR3: CASNLPPGVGETEAFF
D: TRBD2; size: .; J: TRBJ2-3; V: TRBV5-1; DNA: TGCGCCAGCAGCTCCTCCGGGCGGGAGAGCACAGATACGCAGTATTTT; CDR3: CASSSSGRESTDTQYF
D: .; size: .; J: TRBJ1-3; V: TRBV28; DNA: TGTGCCAGCAGTCGGGCAGGATCGCAATCTGGAAACACCATATATTTT; CDR3: CASSRAGSQSGNTIYF
D: TRBD1; size: once; J: TRBJ1-2; V: TRBV5-1; DNA: TGCGCCAGCAGCCTCGAAGACAGGGACTATGGCTACACCTTC; CDR3: CASSLEDRDYGYTF
D: .; size: .; J: TRBJ2-3; V: TRBV2; DNA: TGTGCCAGCAGTACCCGGGACCCGGCGGATACGCAGTATTTT; CDR3: CASSTRDPADTQYF
D: .; size: few; J: TRBJ2-1; V: TRBV4-3; DNA: TGCGCCAGCAGCCTATTGTACGACTCCTACAATGAGCAGTTCTTC; CDR3: CASSLLYDSYNEQFF
D: .; size: .; J: TRBJ1-2; V: TRBV19; DNA: TGTGCCAGTAGTATCCGTGGCTATGGCTACACCTTC; CDR3: CASSIRGYGYTF
D: .; size: .; J: TRBJ2-5; V: TRBV2; DNA: TGTGCCAGCAGCCTTGGGGGCGCGGGCGCCCATCCACTGAGAGAGACCCAGTACTTC; CDR3: CASSLGGAGAHPLRETQYF
D: .; size: .; J: TRBJ1-1; V: TRBV10-3; DNA: TGTGCCACGCAGGAGTTACCGGGGCCAGAAGCTTTCTTT; CDR3: CATQELPGPEAFF
D: .; size: .; J: TRBJ2-7; V: TRBV5-1; DNA: TGCGCCAGCAGAACGCAGGGCCACGAGCAGTACTTC; CDR3: CASRTQGHEQYF
D: .; size: .; J: TRBJ2-3; V: TRBV29-1; DNA: TGCAGCTCAACGATTAGGACAGATACGCAGTATTTT; CDR3: CSSTIRTDTQYF
D: .; size: .; J: TRBJ1-1; V: TRBV5-5; DNA: TGTGCCAGCAGCTTTTACCAGGGGCACACTGAAGCTTTCTTT; CDR3: CASSFYQGHTEAFF
D: .; size: .; J: TRBJ1-1; V: TRBV5-1; DNA: TGCGCCAGCAGCGGAGGTAAGAACACTGAAGCTTTCTTT; CDR3: CASSGGKNTEAFF
D: .; size: .; J: TRBJ2-7; V: TRBV28; DNA: TGTGCCAGCACGTCAGGGGACTACGAGCAGTACTTC; CDR3: CASTSGDYEQYF
D: .; size: .; J: TRBJ2-5; V: TRBV10-3; DNA: TGTGCCATCAGTGATGCCTTGAAGGGACAAGAGACCCAGTACTTC; CDR3: CAISDALKGQETQYF
D: .; size: .; J: TRBJ1-4; V: TRBV30; DNA: TGTGCCTGGAGTGTTGGGGTGGGGGTCTTGAAACTGTTTTTT; CDR3: CAWSVGVGVLKLFF
D: TRBD1; size: .; J: TRBJ2-3; V: TRBV7-9; DNA: TGTGCCAGCACCTTACTACAGGGGCGACTCACAGATACGCAGTATTTT; CDR3: CASTLLQGRLTDTQYF
D: .; size: .; J: TRBJ2-5; V: TRBV9; DNA: TGTGCCAGCAGCGTAGGTGCGGGGAAAGAGACCCAGTACTTC; CDR3: CASSVGAGKETQYF
D: TRBD1; size: .; J: TRBJ2-3; V: TRBV2; DNA: TGTGCCAGCAGTCCGGGATGGACAGGGTACGATACGCAGTATTTT; CDR3: CASSPGWTGYDTQYF
D: .; size: .; J: TRBJ1-3; V: TRBV5-1; DNA: TGCGCCAGCGCCGACCTGAGCTCTGGAAACACCATATATTTT; CDR3: CASADLSSGNTIYF
D: TRBD2; size: .; J: TRBJ2-1; V: TRBV9; DNA: TGTGCCAGCAGCTCTAGCGGGCGCTCCTACAATGAGCAGTTCTTC; CDR3: CASSSSGRSYNEQFF
D: .; size: .; J: TRBJ2-7; V: TRBV7-2; DNA: TGTGCCAGCAGCTTAGCTTGGGCCGATCCCTACGAGCAGTACTTC; CDR3: CASSLAWADPYEQYF
D: TRBD2; size: .; J: TRBJ2-3; V: TRBV5-5; DNA: TGTGCCAGCAGCTTTAACAGCGGGAGATGGGATACGCAGTATTTT; CDR3: CASSFNSGRWDTQYF
D: TRBD2; size: .; J: TRBJ2-3; V: TRBV28; DNA: TGTGCCAGCAGCCCGGGACTAGCGGGCGATACGCAGTATTTT; CDR3: CASSPGLAGDTQYF
D: TRBD2; size: .; J: TRBJ2-1; V: TRBV7-9; DNA: TGTGCCAGCAGCCCCTCAGGGCGGCTAGCGGGCGCCCGCTACAATGAGCAGTTCTTC; CDR3: CASSPSGRLAGARYNEQFF
D: TRBD1; size: .; J: TRBJ2-7; V: TRBV29-1; DNA: TGCAGCGTGAACAGGGGCCACGAGCAGTACTTC; CDR3: CSVNRGHEQYF